This T cell receptor beta chain came from a study of blood T cells in healthy people across ages (dated by TCRdb to the mid-2010s). General notes on the study: In model experiments, template switching captured roughly one uniquely barcoded TCR beta cDNA molecule for every two T cells. Age-related changes in TCR beta repertoire diversity were measured in the study by deep sequencing normalized with unique cDNA molecular identifiers. The donors were split into four age groups: young (average 16 years), middle-aged (roughly 39), aged (roughly 60) and long-lived (approximately 80). To avoid experimental bias, donors of different ages were distributed randomly across sequencing lanes. For two donors (one aged 18 to 29 and one aged 80 or older), the study analyzed two additional independent replicas of 1 million unique cDNA reads from the same blood draw.

Overall study outcomes, separate from this receptor: As age increased, observed TCR beta diversity per million T cells dropped in a roughly linear way, and a significant reduction was already evident by age 40. Total diversity estimates from one million sequenced T cells were considered lower bounds and underestimates. Conclusive comparison of naive and antigen-experienced compartments was prevented by the profiling of bulk unsorted PBMCs. Observed TCR beta diversity correlated strongly with the percentage of naive T cells measured by flow cytometry. Donor CMV infection status was unknown, potentially confounding age-related changes in expanded clonotypes. Compared with the aged group, more naive CD4+ T cells, fewer expanded clones and increased TCR diversity were shown by the long-lived group, suggesting age selection.

The 35 to 40 donors, aged about 6 to 90 years, were systemically healthy Caucasian individuals from Russia. Approximately 9.7 milliliters of peripheral blood were drawn from each donor into EDTA-treated Vacutainer tubes. Ficoll-Paque density-gradient centrifugation was used to isolate PBMCs, with at least 7 million obtained per sample. Trizol reagent was used to extract total RNA from the PBMCs, yielding at least 5.5 micrograms per sample. The percentages of naive CD45RAhigh/CD27high T cells were determined by flow cytometry on a PBMC aliquot from every donor. Libraries were constructed by 5' RACE. Data came from an Illumina HiSeq 2500. A second PCR of roughly 6 to 12 cycles was run with a J-beta primer mix and a sample-barcoded 5' primer. Each TCR beta cDNA molecule received a unique molecular identifier from a template-switch 5' adaptor carrying 12 random nucleotides. Each sample yielded at least 3 million CDR3-containing paired-end reads. First-strand cDNA was synthesized from all RNA with the Mint cDNA synthesis kit, primed by a TRBC-specific oligonucleotide. Following uracil-DNA glycosylase treatment, a first 18-cycle PCR with universal primers M1SS and BC2_uni_R was performed on all cDNA. In the paper's pipeline: Each sample was normalized by randomly selecting 1 million high-quality reads, each carrying a distinct molecular identifier. Reads with shared molecular identifiers were discarded instead of being binned into consensus sequences. MiTCR, run with a Q25 quality threshold and the strictest error-elimination algorithm, handled CDR3 identification, clonotype clustering and error correction. A nonparametric unseen species model using Euler transformation provided a lower-bound estimate of total TCR beta diversity. TCRdb took the public reads, trimmed them with fastp at Q25, ran MiXCR for clone calling and kept in-frame beta chains. Rows are unified per CDR3 protein, each entry keeping the most common DNA and genes. These V and J calls derive from TCRdb rather than the authors' analysis. In all, the sample holds roughly 1,700,000 distinct CDR3 sequences, and about 28% of those were seen once. Of the sample, roughly 8.2% falls within the top ten clones.

The CDR3 contains 14 residues, cysteine and phenylalanine counted. Just CDR3 DNA is preserved here, 42 bases in frame from base 1. In regard to this clonotype: Its antigen remains unidentified. Nothing much larger sits one base from this clone, and base qualities are not available.

This sequence originates from a woman under 40 in good health. The specimen sequenced was blood. The V gene is TRBV12-3 or TRBV12-4 and the J gene is TRBJ2-7, with no confidently assigned D gene. The end of the DNA fits TRBJ2-5 better, so the J call may be wrong. The DNA reads TGTGCCAGCAGTTTTTCGGCAGGAAAAGAGACCCAGTACTTC. Translated, it reads CASSFSAGKETQYF.